This TCR beta chain was documented in a study of T cells after yellow fever vaccination. Study-wide findings and caveats: The appearance of a small share of clonotypes in both CD4 and CD8 compartments was observed. A faster peak, day 5 versus 15, was reached by the weaker secondary response. In post-booster samples, most primary-vaccination clones reappeared (under 98% CD4, about 90% CD8).

Making TCR cDNA involved 5'RACE template switching, which added UMIs and a universal primer site. TCRdb reanalysed the 5' RACE reads using MiXCR and keeps one entry per CDR3 protein. The sample lists 250,000 or so distinct CDR3 sequences, over 3% occurring once. Germline loops: CDR1 SGDLS, CDR2 YYNGEE. The CDR3 length is 15 residues. The V gene end was trimmed by 3 bases and the J gene end by 6 bases; junction bases not matched to a gene: 8. This clonotype has ten or more counts. The antigen is unknown. The origin of this receptor is a man aged 18 to 30 who received the YFV17D yellow fever vaccine. Sequencing used PBMCs, obtained 15 days after the yellow fever booster vaccination. This chain connects TRBV9 to TRBJ2-1, with TRBD1 matching 8 bases. The CDR3 DNA reads as TGTGCCAGCAGCGCGTCCGGGACAGGATTCAATGAGCAGTTCTTC. Translation gives CASSASGTGFNEQFF.